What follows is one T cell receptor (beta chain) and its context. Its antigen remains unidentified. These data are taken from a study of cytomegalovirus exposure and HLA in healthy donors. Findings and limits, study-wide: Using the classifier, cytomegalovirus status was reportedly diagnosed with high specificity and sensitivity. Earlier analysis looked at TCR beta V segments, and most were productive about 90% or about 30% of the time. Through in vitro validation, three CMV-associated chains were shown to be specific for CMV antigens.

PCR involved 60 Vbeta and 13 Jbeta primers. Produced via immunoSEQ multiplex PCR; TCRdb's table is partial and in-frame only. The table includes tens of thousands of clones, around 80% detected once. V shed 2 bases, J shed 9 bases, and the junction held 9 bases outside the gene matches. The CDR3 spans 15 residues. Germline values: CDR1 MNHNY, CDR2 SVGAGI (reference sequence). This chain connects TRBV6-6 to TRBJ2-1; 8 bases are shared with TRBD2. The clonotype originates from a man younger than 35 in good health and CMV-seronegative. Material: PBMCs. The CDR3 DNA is TGTGCCAGCAGTTACGCAGTAGCGGGAACGGGTGAGCAGTTCTTC. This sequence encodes CASSYAVAGTGEQFF.